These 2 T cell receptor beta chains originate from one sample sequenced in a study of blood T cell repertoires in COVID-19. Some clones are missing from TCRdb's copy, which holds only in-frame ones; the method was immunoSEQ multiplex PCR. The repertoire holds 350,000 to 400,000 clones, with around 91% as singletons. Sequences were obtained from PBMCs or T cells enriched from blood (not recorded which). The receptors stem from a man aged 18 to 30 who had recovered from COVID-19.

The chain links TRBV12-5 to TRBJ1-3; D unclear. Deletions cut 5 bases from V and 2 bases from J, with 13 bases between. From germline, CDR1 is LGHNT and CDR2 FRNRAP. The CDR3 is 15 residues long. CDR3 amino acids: CASGPSPGTGNTIYF. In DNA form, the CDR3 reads TGTGCTAGTGGTCCGAGCCCAGGCACTGGAAACACCATATATTTT. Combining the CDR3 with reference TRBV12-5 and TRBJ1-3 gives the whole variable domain DARVTQTPRHKVTEMGQEVTMRCQPILGHNTVFWYRQTMMQGLELLAYFRNRAPLDDSGMPKDRFSAEMPDATLATLKIQPSEPRDSAVYFCASGPSPGTGNTIYFGEGSWLTVV.

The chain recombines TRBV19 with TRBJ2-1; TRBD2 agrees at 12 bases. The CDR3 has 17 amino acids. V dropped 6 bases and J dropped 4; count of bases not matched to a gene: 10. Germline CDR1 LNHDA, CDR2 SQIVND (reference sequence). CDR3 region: CASSLPAGTSGYNEQFF. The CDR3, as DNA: TGTGCCAGTAGCCTCCCCGCCGGGACTAGCGGGTACAATGAGCAGTTCTTC.